Sequencing of this T cell receptor (beta chain) was carried out in a study of T-cell memory formation after mild COVID-19 (dated by TCRdb to the early 2020s). Notes on the research overall: TCR sequence clusters from the two donors were found to be largely donor specific. Two young, previously healthy adult volunteers made up the cohort, one male and one female. Longitudinal TCRalpha and TCRbeta repertoire sequencing tracked T-cell clones expanding and contracting after mild COVID-19 in a couple of donors.

This clonotype was seen repeatedly, ten times or more. No cognate antigen has been identified for it. No much larger clone exists at a distance of one base, and base qualities are not known. Ficoll-Paque density gradient centrifugation was the method used to isolate PBMCs. Points the paper makes about the study in general: Some responding clones were found in pre-infection memory, which suggests that pre-existing cross-reactive memory T cells took part in the SARS-CoV-2 response. Only two mild cases were covered in the study, and larger cohorts including severe cases with pre-infection samples were considered necessary. Contracting CD4+ clones were located mainly in the CM and EM memory subsets, whereas CD8+ clones were found to be enriched in EMRA. From day 15 to 85, contracting clones showed balanced CD4/CD8 phenotypes, whereas a second wave of clones that expanded from day 15 to 37 leaned towards CD4+. SARS-CoV-2 specificity was not confirmed for the second-wave clones peaking on day 37.

Sequencing instrument: Illumina NovaSeq 6000. TCRalpha and TCRbeta cDNA libraries were built by 5'RACE with constant-segment primers, adding sample barcodes and unique molecular identifiers. RNA was extracted from every sample with Trizol reagent. Library amplification was performed in two PCR steps, and a second sample barcode and Illumina TruSeq adapters were introduced in the second step. Libraries were sequenced on an Illumina NovaSeq with 2 x 150 bp paired-end reads. As for how the authors treated the data: Reads were demultiplexed and collapsed into UMI-guided consensus sequences with migec v1.2.7. Using mixcr v2.1.11, UMI consensuses were aligned to TRA and TRB V and J templates and then assembled into clonotypes. A clonotype was counted as expanded or contracted only if both edgeR and NoisET called the change significant, with noise models trained on biological replicates. edgeR calls used a false discovery rate-adjusted p below 0.01 and a log2 fold-change threshold of 1. PCA with hierarchical clustering of max-normalized trajectories of the 1000 most abundant clonotypes was used as exploratory dynamics analysis. Separately sequenced CD4+ and CD8+ repertoires were used to assign a CD4 or CD8 phenotype to each responding clone. TCRdb handled the public reads itself, with Q25 trimming in fastp and clone calling in MiXCR, and kept productive beta chains. Rows are unified per CDR3 protein, each entry keeping the most common DNA and genes. V and J calls and clone size were set by TCRdb, not the authors. The table for this sample lists 540,000 or so distinct CDR3 sequences; around 21% of them were counted only once. The ten biggest clones cover approximately 12% of the sample.

This sequence was found in an adult woman who had mild COVID-19 (a few samples of this study predate the infection). The sample titles of this study are shuffled in the database, so cell type and time point are left out; the donor was told from shared clones. Sequencing was performed on PBMCs or a T cell subset sorted from them (not recorded which).

Read as DNA, the sequence is TGTGCCAGCAGCCATCCACCGGGACTAGCGGCGGAGACCCAGTACTTC. The translation is CASSHPPGLAAETQYF. The rearranged chain carries TRBV7-9 and TRBJ2-5, and 11 junction bases match TRBD2. The junction shows trimming of 5 bases on V and 5 bases on J, and the gene matches do not reach 10 bases of it. Inclusive of the bounding cysteine and phenylalanine, the CDR3 is 16 residues long. Only the CDR3 region is kept as DNA, spanning 48 bases read in frame from base 1. From a lookup of the germline V gene (reference sequence), CDR1 and CDR2 are SEHNR and FQNEAQ. Where the CDR3 stops, the reference TRBV7-9 and TRBJ2-5 genes take over; the full variable domain is DTGVSQNPRHKITKRGQNVTFRCDPISEHNRLYWYRQTLGQGPEFLTYFQNEAQLEKSRLLSDRFSAERPKGSFSTLEIQRTEQGDSAMYLCASSHPPGLAAETQYFGPGTRLLVL.